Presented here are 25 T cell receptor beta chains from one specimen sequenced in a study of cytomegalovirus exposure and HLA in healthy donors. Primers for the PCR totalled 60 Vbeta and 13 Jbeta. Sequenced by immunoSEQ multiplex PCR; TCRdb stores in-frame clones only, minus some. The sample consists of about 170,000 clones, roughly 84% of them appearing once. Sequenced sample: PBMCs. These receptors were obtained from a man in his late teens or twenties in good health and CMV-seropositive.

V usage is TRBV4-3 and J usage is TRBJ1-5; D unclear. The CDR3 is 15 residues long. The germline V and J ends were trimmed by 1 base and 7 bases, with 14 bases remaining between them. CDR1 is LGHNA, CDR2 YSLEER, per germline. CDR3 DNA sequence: TGCGCCAGCAGCCAAGCCCGATGGGGAGGCCAGCCCCAGCATTTT. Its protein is CASSQARWGGQPQHF.

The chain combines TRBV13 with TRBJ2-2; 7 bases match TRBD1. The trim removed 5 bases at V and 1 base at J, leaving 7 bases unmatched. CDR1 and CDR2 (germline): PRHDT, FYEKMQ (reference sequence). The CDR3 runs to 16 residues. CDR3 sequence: CASSISGTVNTGELFF. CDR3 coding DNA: TGTGCCAGCAGCATTTCCGGGACAGTGAACACCGGGGAGCTGTTTTTT.

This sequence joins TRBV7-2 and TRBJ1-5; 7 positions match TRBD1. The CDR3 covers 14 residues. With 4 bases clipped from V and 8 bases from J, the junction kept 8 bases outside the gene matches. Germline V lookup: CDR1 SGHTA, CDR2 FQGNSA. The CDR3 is CASSSSQGLEPQHF. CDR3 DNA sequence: TGTGCCAGCAGCTCCTCACAGGGGTTGGAGCCCCAGCATTTT.

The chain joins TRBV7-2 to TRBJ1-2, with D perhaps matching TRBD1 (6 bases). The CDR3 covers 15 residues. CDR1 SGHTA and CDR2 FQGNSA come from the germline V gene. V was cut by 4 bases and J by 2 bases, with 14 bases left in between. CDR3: CASSSKQGINYGYTF. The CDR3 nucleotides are TGTGCCAGCAGCTCAAAACAGGGTATCAACTATGGCTACACCTTC.

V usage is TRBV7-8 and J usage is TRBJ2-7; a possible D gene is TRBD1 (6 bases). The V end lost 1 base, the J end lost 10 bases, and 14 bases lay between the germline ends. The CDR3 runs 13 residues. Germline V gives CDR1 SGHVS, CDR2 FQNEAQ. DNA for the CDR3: TGTGCCAGCAGCTTAGACAGGGAGAGACCCCAGTACTTC. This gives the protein CASSLDRERPQYF.

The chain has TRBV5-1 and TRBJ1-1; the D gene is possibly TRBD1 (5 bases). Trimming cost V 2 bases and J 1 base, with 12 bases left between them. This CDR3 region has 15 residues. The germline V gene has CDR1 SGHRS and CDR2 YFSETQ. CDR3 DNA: TGCGCCAGCAGCTTTAGTGGGGCTACGAACACTGAAGCTTTCTTT. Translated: CASSFSGATNTEAFF.

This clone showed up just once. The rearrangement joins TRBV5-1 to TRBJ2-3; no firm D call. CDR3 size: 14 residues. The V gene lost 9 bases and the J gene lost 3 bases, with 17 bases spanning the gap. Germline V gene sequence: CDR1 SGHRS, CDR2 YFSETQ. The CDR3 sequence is CATKWSQLTDTQYF. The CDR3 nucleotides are TGCGCCACTAAGTGGTCCCAATTAACAGATACGCAGTATTTT.

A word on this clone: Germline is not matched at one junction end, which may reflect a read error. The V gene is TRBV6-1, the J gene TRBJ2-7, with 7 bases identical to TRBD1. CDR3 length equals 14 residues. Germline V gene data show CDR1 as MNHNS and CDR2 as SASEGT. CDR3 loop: CANSTTGTVYEQYF. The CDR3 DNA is TGTGCCAACAGTACAACAGGGACAGTCTACGAGCAGTACTTC.

The CDR3 DNA follows: TGTGCCAGCAGATCCTCTAGCACAGATACGCAGTATTTT. Its translation is CASRSSSTDTQYF. This chain joins TRBV7-2 and TRBJ2-3; D not certain. The CDR3 totals 13 residues. The ends were cut back, 6 bases at V and 0 bases at J, with 7 bases in the middle. Germline CDR1 SGHTA, CDR2 FQGNSA.

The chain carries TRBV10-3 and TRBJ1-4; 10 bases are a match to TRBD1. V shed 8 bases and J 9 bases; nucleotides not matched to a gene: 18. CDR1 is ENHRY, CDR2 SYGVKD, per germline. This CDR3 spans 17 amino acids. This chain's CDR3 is CAISSTGGAGDMKKLFF. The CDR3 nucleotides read TGTGCCATCTCCTCGACAGGGGGCGCTGGGGATATGAAAAAACTGTTTTTT.

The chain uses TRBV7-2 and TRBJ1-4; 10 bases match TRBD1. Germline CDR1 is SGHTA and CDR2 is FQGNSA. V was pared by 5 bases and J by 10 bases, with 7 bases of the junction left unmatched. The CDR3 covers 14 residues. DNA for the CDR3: TGTGCCAGCAGCCTACCGGACAGGGGGGGAAAACTGTTTTTT. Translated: CASSLPDRGGKLFF. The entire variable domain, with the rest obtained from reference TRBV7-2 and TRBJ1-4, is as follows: GAGVSQSPSNKVTEKGKDVELRCDPISGHTALYWYRQSLGQGLEFLIYFQGNSAPDKSGLPSDRFSAERTGGSVSTLTIQRTQQEDSAVYLCASSLPDRGGKLFFGSGTQLSVL.

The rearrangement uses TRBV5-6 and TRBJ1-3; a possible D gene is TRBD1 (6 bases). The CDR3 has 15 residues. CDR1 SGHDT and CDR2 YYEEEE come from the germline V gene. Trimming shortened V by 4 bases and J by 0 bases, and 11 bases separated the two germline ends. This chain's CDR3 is CASSLWDISGNTIYF. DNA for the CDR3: TGTGCCAGCAGCCTCTGGGACATCTCTGGAAACACCATATATTTT.

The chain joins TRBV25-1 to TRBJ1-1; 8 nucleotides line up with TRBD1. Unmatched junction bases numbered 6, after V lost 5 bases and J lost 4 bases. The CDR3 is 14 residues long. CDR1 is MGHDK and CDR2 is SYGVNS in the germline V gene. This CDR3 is CASSTRTGSTEAFF. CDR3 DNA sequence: TGTGCCAGCAGTACTCGGACAGGGTCCACTGAAGCTTTCTTT. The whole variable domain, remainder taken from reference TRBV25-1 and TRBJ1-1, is EADIYQTPRYLVIGTGKKITLECSQTMGHDKMYWYQQDPGMELHLIHYSYGVNSTEKGDLSSESTVSRIRTEHFPLTLESARPSHTSQYLCASSTRTGSTEAFFGQGTRLTVV.

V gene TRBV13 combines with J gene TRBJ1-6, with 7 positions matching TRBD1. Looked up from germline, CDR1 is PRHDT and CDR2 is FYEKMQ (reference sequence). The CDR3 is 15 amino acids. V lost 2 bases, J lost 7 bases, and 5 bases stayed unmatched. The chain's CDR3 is CASSLSGTENSPLHF. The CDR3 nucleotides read TGTGCCAGCAGCTTATCCGGGACAGAAAATTCACCCCTCCACTTT.

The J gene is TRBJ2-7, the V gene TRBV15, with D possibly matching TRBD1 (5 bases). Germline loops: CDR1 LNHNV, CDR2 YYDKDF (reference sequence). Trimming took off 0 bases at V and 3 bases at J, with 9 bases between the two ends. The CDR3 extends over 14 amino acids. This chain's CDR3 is CATSREGPGYEQYF. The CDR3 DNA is TGTGCCACCAGCAGAGAGGGGCCAGGCTACGAGCAGTACTTC.

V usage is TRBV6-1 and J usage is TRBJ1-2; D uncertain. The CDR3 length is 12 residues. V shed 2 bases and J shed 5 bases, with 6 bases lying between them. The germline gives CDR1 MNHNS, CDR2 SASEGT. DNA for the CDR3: TGTGCCAGCAGTGAACTTGCGTATGGCTACACCTTC. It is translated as CASSELAYGYTF.

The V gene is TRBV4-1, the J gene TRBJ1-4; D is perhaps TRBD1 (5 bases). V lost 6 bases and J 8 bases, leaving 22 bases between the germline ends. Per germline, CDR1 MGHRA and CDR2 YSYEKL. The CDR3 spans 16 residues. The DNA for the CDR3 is TGCGCCAGCAGTCCCAACCTCGGGGGGACGGGCGAAAAACTGTTTTTT. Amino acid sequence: CASSPNLGGTGEKLFF.

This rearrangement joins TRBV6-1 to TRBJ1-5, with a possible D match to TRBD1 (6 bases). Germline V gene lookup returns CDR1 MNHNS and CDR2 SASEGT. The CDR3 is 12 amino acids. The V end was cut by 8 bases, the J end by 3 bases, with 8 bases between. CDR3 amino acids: CASGQNNQPQHF. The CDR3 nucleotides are TGTGCCAGCGGACAGAACAATCAGCCCCAGCATTTT.

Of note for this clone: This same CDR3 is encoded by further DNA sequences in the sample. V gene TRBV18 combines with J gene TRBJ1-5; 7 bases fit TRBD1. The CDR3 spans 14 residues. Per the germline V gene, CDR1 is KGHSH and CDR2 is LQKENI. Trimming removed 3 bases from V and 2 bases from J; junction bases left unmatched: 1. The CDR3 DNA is TGTGCCAGCTCACCCGGGACAGGCAATCAGCCCCAGCATTTT. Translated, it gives CASSPGTGNQPQHF. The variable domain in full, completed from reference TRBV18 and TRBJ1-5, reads NAGVMQNPRHLVRRRGQEARLRCSPMKGHSHVYWYRQLPEEGLKFMVYLQKENIIDESGMPKERFSAEFPKEGPSILRIQQVVRGDSAAYFCASSPGTGNQPQHFGDGTRLSIL.

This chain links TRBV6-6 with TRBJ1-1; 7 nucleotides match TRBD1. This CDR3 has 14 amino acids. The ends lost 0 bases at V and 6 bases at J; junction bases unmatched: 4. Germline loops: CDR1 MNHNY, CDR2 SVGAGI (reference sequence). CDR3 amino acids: CASSYSTGYPEAFF. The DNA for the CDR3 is TGTGCCAGCAGTTACTCGACAGGGTACCCTGAAGCTTTCTTT.

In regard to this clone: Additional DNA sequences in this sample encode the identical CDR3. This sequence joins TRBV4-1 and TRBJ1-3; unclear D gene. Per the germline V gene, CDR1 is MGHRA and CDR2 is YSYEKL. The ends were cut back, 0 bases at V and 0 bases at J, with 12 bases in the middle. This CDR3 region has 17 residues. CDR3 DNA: TGCGCCAGCAGCCAAGATGGGCGGGGAGGCTCTGGAAACACCATATATTTT. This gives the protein CASSQDGRGGSGNTIYF.

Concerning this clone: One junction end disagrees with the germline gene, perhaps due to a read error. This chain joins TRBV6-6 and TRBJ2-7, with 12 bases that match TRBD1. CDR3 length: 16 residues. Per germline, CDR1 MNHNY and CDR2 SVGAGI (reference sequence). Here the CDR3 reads CASSSPGTGGSNEQYF. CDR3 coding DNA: TGTGCCAGCAGTTCCCCGGGGACAGGGGGCTCCAACGAGCAGTACTTC.

The CDR3 reads CASSPSTRGHGNQPQHF. The CDR3 DNA is TGTGCCAGCAGCCCATCCACCAGGGGGCATGGCAATCAGCCCCAGCATTTT. The genes are TRBV5-6 and TRBJ1-5; 8 bases fit TRBD1. Trimming removed 4 bases from V and 2 bases from J; junction bases left unmatched: 11. In germline, CDR1 is SGHDT, CDR2 YYEEEE. The CDR3 runs to 17 residues.

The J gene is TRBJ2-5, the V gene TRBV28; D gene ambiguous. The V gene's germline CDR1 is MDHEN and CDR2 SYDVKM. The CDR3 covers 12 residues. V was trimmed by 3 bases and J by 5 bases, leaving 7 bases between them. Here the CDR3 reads CASSFGLETQYF. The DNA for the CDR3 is TGTGCCAGCAGTTTTGGGCTCGAGACCCAGTACTTC.

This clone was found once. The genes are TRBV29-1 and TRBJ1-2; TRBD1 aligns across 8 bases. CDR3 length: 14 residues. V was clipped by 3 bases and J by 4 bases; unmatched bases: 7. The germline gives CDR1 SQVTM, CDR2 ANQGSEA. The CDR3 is CSVEINRGSYGYTF. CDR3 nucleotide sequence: TGCAGCGTTGAGATTAACAGGGGGAGCTATGGCTACACCTTC.